A single sample gave rise to the 21 T cell receptor beta chains below, sequenced in a study of T-cell memory formation after mild COVID-19. Each CDR3 protein gets one entry after TCRdb re-called the 5' RACE reads with MiXCR. The sample gives about 190,000 distinct CDR3 sequences, about 16% of which show up once; roughly 2.4% is in the top ten. Sequences were obtained from PBMCs or a T cell subset sorted from them (not recorded which). These receptors were collected from an adult woman who had mild COVID-19 (a few samples of this study predate the infection). Cell type and time point are not known.

This chain uses TRBV5-6 with TRBJ2-5; 9 nucleotides match TRBD1. Germline V gives CDR1 SGHDT, CDR2 YYEEEE. The CDR3 totals 14 residues. The junction had 7 bases not matched to a gene; V was cut back by 5 bases and J by 5 bases. DNA for the CDR3: TGTGCCAGCAGACGGACAGGGGCTCAGGAGACCCAGTACTTC. Translated: CASRRTGAQETQYF.

This clonotype was seen a few times. The CDR3 bases are TGTGCCAGTAGAGTCCGGGACACCTCCTACGAGCAGTACTTC. This sequence encodes CASRVRDTSYEQYF. This rearrangement joins TRBV19 to TRBJ2-7; TRBD1 might be the D (6 bases). V was clipped by 6 bases and J by 0 bases, with 12 bases between them. Germline values: CDR1 LNHDA, CDR2 SQIVND (reference sequence). This CDR3 comprises 14 residues.

This clonotype showed up just a few times. The rearrangement joins TRBV6-6 to TRBJ2-7; possibly TRBD1 or TRBD2 for D (6 bases each). Trimming took 5 bases from V and 3 from J, leaving 17 bases between them. The CDR3 runs 15 residues. In germline, CDR1 is MNHNY, CDR2 SVGAGI (reference sequence). Here the CDR3 reads CASSKNRAEGYEQYF. The CDR3 DNA reads as TGTGCCAGCAGTAAAAACAGGGCGGAGGGCTACGAGCAGTACTTC.

The chain is built from TRBV20-1 and TRBJ1-2; D uncertain. The CDR3 is made up of 13 amino acids. Germline V gene sequence: CDR1 DFQATT, CDR2 SNEGSKA (reference sequence). Trimming pared 4 bases from V and 2 bases from J, leaving 11 bases between. CDR3 sequence: CSATEGRNYGYTF. The CDR3 DNA reads as TGCAGTGCTACAGAGGGCCGAAACTATGGCTACACCTTC.

J is TRBJ1-2 and V is TRBV6-6; D is unclear. The CDR3 extends over 14 amino acids. V lost 7 bases and J 1 base, leaving 13 bases between the germline ends. The germline V gene has CDR1 MNHNY and CDR2 SVGAGI (reference sequence). This CDR3 reads CASTSDLLNYGYTF. The CDR3 DNA reads TGTGCCAGCACCTCGGACCTTCTTAACTATGGCTACACCTTC.

This clonotype was seen a few times. This chain joins TRBV12-3 or TRBV12-4 and TRBJ2-1; 7 bases are shared with TRBD2. V was clipped by 6 bases and J by 15 bases; unmatched bases: 14. There are 13 residues in the CDR3. The CDR3 spells CASSFSSGTGRFF. CDR3 sequence (DNA): TGTGCCAGCAGCTTTTCCAGCGGGACGGGGAGGTTCTTC.

V gene TRBV5-6 combines with J gene TRBJ2-7; TRBD2 might be the D (5 bases). CDR3 length: 13 residues. V gave up 7 bases and J gave up 7 bases, with 18 bases separating them. From germline, CDR1 is SGHDT and CDR2 YYEEEE. This CDR3 is CASSRTISAEQYF. The DNA of the CDR3 is TGTGCCAGCTCACGGACGATTAGCGCGGAGCAGTACTTC. Full variable domain (rest looked up from reference TRBV5-6 and TRBJ2-7): DAGVTQSPTHLIKTRGQQVTLRCSPKSGHDTVSWYQQALGQGPQFIFQYYEEEERQRGNFPDRFSGHQFPNYSSELNVNALLLGDSALYLCASSRTISAEQYFGPGTRLTVT.

This clonotype occurred a few times. The CDR3 DNA reads TGCGCCAGCAGCCAAGACGGTCGGGCTGGGTCGGGTACGCAGTATTTT. It specifies CASSQDGRAGSGTQYF. The chain has TRBV4-1 and TRBJ2-3; D gene ambiguous. The length of the CDR3 is 16 residues. Between the trimmed V and J ends, which lost 0 bases and 8 bases, there was a span of 18 bases. CDR1 is MGHRA, CDR2 YSYEKL, per germline.

This clonotype was observed a handful of times. The chain recombines TRBV30 with TRBJ1-5, with 7 bases aligning to TRBD1. The ends lost 2 bases at V and 3 bases at J; junction bases unmatched: 13. CDR3 length: 17 amino acids. Per germline, CDR1 GTSNPN and CDR2 SVGIG (reference sequence). The CDR3 bases are TGTGCCTGGAGTAGACGGGACAGCCGCTACAACAATCAGCCCCAGCATTTT. Residues: CAWSRRDSRYNNQPQHF.

Ten or more counts support this clonotype. The V call is TRBV7-2, the J call TRBJ2-3; 7 nucleotides align to TRBD2. The germline gives CDR1 SGHTA, CDR2 FQGNSA. Germline trimming cut 6 bases from V and 2 bases from J; bases unmatched to any gene: 5. CDR3 length: 14 residues. The CDR3 nucleotides are TGTGCCAGCAGTCCTGGACTAGTCACAGATACGCAGTATTTT. Translated: CASSPGLVTDTQYF.

The chain combines TRBV11-2 with TRBJ1-2; D is perhaps TRBD1 (5 bases). The germline V and J ends were trimmed by 1 base and 7 bases, with 13 bases remaining between them. Germline lookup yields CDR1 SGHAT and CDR2 FQNNGV. This CDR3 is 14 amino acids long. The CDR3 DNA reads as TGTGCCAGCAGCTTAGGCGAGGGGTTCGGTGGCTACACCTTC. This sequence encodes CASSLGEGFGGYTF.

This chain uses TRBV7-2 with TRBJ2-7; D is unclear. This CDR3 has 12 residues. CDR1 SGHTA and CDR2 FQGNSA come from the germline V gene. V gave up 5 bases and J gave up 3 bases, with 8 bases separating them. DNA of the CDR3: TGTGCCAGCAGCGAATACCACTACGAGCAGTACTTC. It encodes CASSEYHYEQYF.

There are many counts of this clonotype. The CDR3 loop reads CAISESGTAHAYTEAFF. The CDR3 DNA follows: TGTGCCATCAGTGAGTCCGGGACAGCCCATGCCTACACTGAAGCTTTCTTT. J is TRBJ1-1 and V is TRBV10-3; 7 bases align to TRBD1. V shed 0 bases, J shed 3 bases, and the junction held 10 bases outside the gene matches. Germline V gene sequence: CDR1 ENHRY, CDR2 SYGVKD. This CDR3 is built from 17 residues.

V gene TRBV5-1 combines with J gene TRBJ2-3; D tentatively reads TRBD1 or TRBD2 (5 bases each). The length of the CDR3 is 13 residues. The V gene lost 7 bases and the J gene lost 3 bases, with 12 bases spanning the gap. CDR1 is SGHRS, CDR2 YFSETQ, per germline. The CDR3 region is CASGEGWTDTQYF. CDR3 bases: TGCGCCAGCGGAGAGGGGTGGACAGATACGCAGTATTTT.

This clonotype has just a few counts. This CDR3 is CASSQLGGLYEQYF. For the CDR3, the DNA is TGTGCCAGCAGCCAATTAGGGGGGCTGTACGAGCAGTACTTC. The chain carries TRBV3-1 and TRBJ2-7; D tentatively fits TRBD1 or TRBD2 (6 bases each). Germline V lookup: CDR1 LGHDT, CDR2 YNNKEL (reference sequence). V lost 2 bases to trimming and J lost 4 bases, with 12 bases between them. CDR3 size: 14 residues.

This clonotype was detected only a few times. The chain is built from TRBV25-1 and TRBJ2-3; 7 bases fit TRBD2. CDR3 length: 13 amino acids. Germline assignment: CDR1 MGHDK and CDR2 SYGVNS. Trimming cost V 2 bases and J 4 bases; bases outside gene matches: 0. The CDR3 region has the DNA TGTGCCAGCAGTGAAGGGGGGGCAGATACGCAGTATTTT. Its translation is CASSEGGADTQYF.

The gene calls are TRBV12-3 or TRBV12-4 and TRBJ1-2; D remains unclear. The CDR3 sequence is 14 residues long. Trimming cost V 6 bases and J 4 bases, with 15 bases left between them. DNA of the CDR3: TGTGCCAGCAGCTACCTAAGGGCGGGCTATGGCTACACCTTC. Its protein product is CASSYLRAGYGYTF.

V is TRBV29-1 and J is TRBJ2-6; a weak D match, TRBD2 (7 bases). Germline lookup yields CDR1 SQVTM and CDR2 ANQGSEA. CDR3 length equals 13 residues. V shed 7 bases and J shed 2 bases, with 9 bases lying between them. The CDR3 coding sequence is TGCAGCGGGGGGGGGCCTGGGGCCAACGTCCTGACTTTC. It is translated as CSGGGPGANVLTF.

This chain joins TRBV18 and TRBJ2-1, with 8 positions matching TRBD1. This CDR3 is 16 amino acids long. V trimming: 0 bases; J trimming: 7 bases; junction bases outside the gene matches: 8. Germline V gene lookup returns CDR1 KGHSH and CDR2 LQKENI. The chain's CDR3 is CASSPPRHRGINEQFF. Here the CDR3 DNA reads TGTGCCAGCTCACCACCGCGTCACAGGGGGATAAATGAGCAGTTCTTC.

This clonotype was detected a few times. This chain connects TRBV12-3 or TRBV12-4 to TRBJ1-1, with no clear D. This CDR3 has 13 residues. V gave up 3 bases and J gave up 6 bases, with 11 bases separating them. The CDR3 coding sequence is TGTGCCAGCAGTTTCCCACCCCCCCCTGAAGCTTTCTTT. It yields the protein CASSFPPPPEAFF.

The CDR3: CASGGNYNEQFF. The CDR3, as DNA: TGTGCCTCGGGGGGAAACTACAATGAGCAGTTCTTC. The J gene is TRBJ2-1, the V gene TRBV7-8, with TRBD2 matching over 7 bases. This CDR3 spans 12 amino acids. Germline trimming cut 11 bases from V and 3 bases from J; bases unmatched to any gene: 4. Germline CDR1 SGHVS, CDR2 FQNEAQ.